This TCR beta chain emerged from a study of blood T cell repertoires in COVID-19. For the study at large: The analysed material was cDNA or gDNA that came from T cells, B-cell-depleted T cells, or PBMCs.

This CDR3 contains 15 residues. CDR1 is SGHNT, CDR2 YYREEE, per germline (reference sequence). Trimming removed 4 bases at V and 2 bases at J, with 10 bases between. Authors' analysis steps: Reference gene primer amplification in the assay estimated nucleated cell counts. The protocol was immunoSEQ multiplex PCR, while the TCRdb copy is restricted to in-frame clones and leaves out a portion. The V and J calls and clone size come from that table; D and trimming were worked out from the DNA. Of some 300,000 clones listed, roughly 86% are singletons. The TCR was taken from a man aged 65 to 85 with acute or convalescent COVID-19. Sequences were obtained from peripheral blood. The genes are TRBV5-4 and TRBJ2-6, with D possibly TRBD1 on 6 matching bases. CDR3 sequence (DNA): TGTGCCAGCAGCGCAGGGGCGCCTGGGGCCAACGTCCTGACTTTC. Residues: CASSAGAPGANVLTF.